Sequencing of this T cell receptor (beta chain) was carried out in a study of T-cell reconstitution after alpha-beta-depleted transplantation in children (dated by TCRdb to 2016 to 2017). Study-wide context: The study quantitatively tracked T-cell immune reconstitution after TCRalphabeta/CD19-depleted allogeneic hematopoietic cell transplantation in children using TCR repertoire profiling. Findings and caveats that apply to the study as a whole: In some patients, the high TCRbeta diversity seen at day 60 was put down to recipient T cells and intrathymic progenitors that had survived conditioning. The frequencies of hyperexpanded clones fell over the following months, and after one year, T-cell counts and TCRbeta diversity were mostly attributed to newly produced T cells. The apparently early recovery of alphabetaT-cell counts about two months after transplant reportedly depended on only several hundred rapidly expanded clones that came from non-depleted graft cells.

The label giving this sample's treatment or condition can be read as: allogeneic hematopoietic cell transplantation with graft depleted of TCRalphabeta T cells and CD19 B cells. TCRalphabeta/CD19-depleted allogeneic hematopoietic cell grafts were given to the transplant recipients, all of whom were children. The CDR3 runs 18 amino acids, cysteine and phenylalanine included. CDR3 DNA only is kept here, 54 bases in frame from base 1. Via the germline V gene, CDR1 is MNHEY and CDR2 SVGAGI. The germline V end is reduced by 0 bases and the J end by 9 bases; junction bases left unmatched: 17. This clonotype was counted many times. There is no known antigen for this receptor. Per-base qualities were not stored, and no clone one base away is much larger. Libraries were prepared through PCR. The sequencer was an Illumina HiSeq 2500. To normalize quantification of the TCRbeta repertoire, the TCR libraries were built with molecular barcoding that relied on unique molecular identifiers. TCRdb redid the processing of the public reads, applying fastp at Q25 and MiXCR, and retained in-frame beta chains. Identical CDR3 proteins give one entry, which carries the most common genes and DNA. This sample has 250,000 or so distinct CDR3 sequences in its table, and approximately 8.9% of those were observed once. 6.3% of the sample goes to the ten largest clones.

The TCR comes from a male patient aged 5 to 17 who had a stem cell transplant for acute lymphoblastic leukemia, so the T cells may come from the graft donor. The rearrangement joined TRBV6-5 to TRBJ2-1, with 7 middle bases fitting TRBD1. The material was PBMCs, mostly from graft donor cells, obtained 180 days after TCRalphabeta/CD19-depleted stem cell transplant. The bases are TGTGCCAGCAGTTACTCGCTCCCAGGGACAGCCATCTTGACTGAGCAGTTCTTC. Its protein reads: CASSYSLPGTAILTEQFF.